Given below is one TCR beta chain in context. What it recognizes is unknown. V lost 1 base and J lost 1; bases outside the gene matches: 14. This CDR3 has 19 amino acids. Germline V gene sequence: CDR1 SGHTA, CDR2 FQGNSA. The use of genomic DNA as template underpinned the TCR beta VDJ and CDR3 profiling. Each CDR3 protein is one row after TCRdb ran MiXCR on the reads. The sample includes fewer than 250,000 distinct CDR3 sequences, roughly 50% of them seen just once. This entry comes from a study of CD8+CD57+ T cells in acquired aplastic anemia. Study outcomes and limitations: Patients shared some 29 CD8+ CDR3 sequences with controls.

Before being chosen for sequencing, patients had shown CD8+CD57+ cell expansion by flow cytometry. This chain links TRBV7-2 with TRBJ2-5; TRBD1 matches 8 bases. This receptor was obtained from a human donor with aplastic anemia. Sequencing was performed on sorted CD4+, CD8+, or CD8+CD57+ T cells (not recorded which) from PBMCs. The CDR3: CASSLEPPLGTGIQETQYF. CDR3 sequence (DNA): TGTGCCAGCAGCTTAGAGCCTCCCCTAGGGACAGGTATCCAAGAGACCCAGTACTTC. The whole variable domain, filled in from reference TRBV7-2 and TRBJ2-5, reads GAGVSQSPSNKVTEKGKDVELRCDPISGHTALYWYRQSLGQGLEFLIYFQGNSAPDKSGLPSDRFSAERTGGSVSTLTIQRTQQEDSAVYLCASSLEPPLGTGIQETQYFGPGTRLLVL.